A single sample gave rise to the 23 T cell receptor beta chains below, sequenced in a study of T-cell reconstitution after alpha-beta-depleted transplantation in children. Unique molecular identifiers were incorporated during preparation of the TCRbeta library. Using its own MiXCR run on the PCR reads, TCRdb lists one record per CDR3 protein. This sample has about 590,000 distinct CDR3 sequences, with 13% found just once. Specimen: PBMCs, mostly from graft donor cells, collected 360 days after TCRalphabeta/CD19-depleted stem cell transplant. The receptors were sampled from a male patient between 10 and 17 years old who had a stem cell transplant for acute myeloid leukemia, so the T cells may come from the graft donor.

This clonotype has more than one count but fewer than ten. The J gene is TRBJ2-5, the V gene TRBV9; no clear D. V lost 0 bases and J lost 7, with 10 bases in between. The CDR3 runs to 13 residues. The germline V gene has CDR1 SGDLS and CDR2 YYNGEE. DNA for the CDR3: TGTGCCAGCAGCGTAGCGTCGCCGGGGACCCAGTACTTC. Protein sequence: CASSVASPGTQYF.

This sequence joins TRBV4-2 and TRBJ2-5; D remains ambiguous. Per the germline V gene, CDR1 is LGHNA and CDR2 is YNFKEQ. The germline V and J ends were trimmed by 0 bases and 5 bases, with 13 bases remaining between them. The CDR3 sequence is 15 residues long. The CDR3 DNA sequence: TGTGCCAGCAGCCAAGAGGTTGACGGGTGGGAGACCCAGTACTTC. Translated, it gives CASSQEVDGWETQYF.

This clonotype was found many times. This chain links TRBV29-1 with TRBJ2-5; D is unresolved. Trimming removed 4 bases from V and 3 bases from J, with 15 bases in between. The CDR3 is 14 residues long. CDR1 and CDR2 from the germline V gene are SQVTM and ANQGSEA. The CDR3 sequence is CSVAGSLLKETQYF. In DNA form, the CDR3 reads TGCAGCGTTGCTGGCAGTCTATTGAAAGAGACCCAGTACTTC.

This clonotype was recorded at least ten times. V usage is TRBV9 and J usage is TRBJ2-7, with D hard to call. Looked up from germline, CDR1 is SGDLS and CDR2 is YYNGEE. The CDR3 runs 12 residues. V lost 0 bases, J lost 6 bases, and 7 bases lay in between. The CDR3, as DNA: TGTGCCAGCAGCGTAGTTGAAGGCGAGCAGTACTTC. Translation gives CASSVVEGEQYF. The complete variable domain, with remaining parts taken from reference TRBV9 and TRBJ2-7, reads DSGVTQTPKHLITATGQRVTLRCSPRSGDLSVYWYQQSLDQGLQFLIQYYNGEERAKGNILERFSAQQFPDLHSELNLSSLELGDSALYFCASSVVEGEQYFGPGTRLTVT.

This clonotype has ten or more counts. The chain links TRBV30 to TRBJ2-1; D is perhaps TRBD1 (5 bases). Germline V CDR1 and CDR2: GTSNPN, SVGIG (reference sequence). The CDR3 has 11 residues. V was shortened by 4 bases and J by 9 bases, with 10 bases between the two germline ends. CDR3 region: CAWNWGTEQFF. The CDR3 DNA reads TGTGCCTGGAATTGGGGCACTGAGCAGTTCTTC.

The rearrangement uses TRBV12-5 and TRBJ2-1, with TRBD2 matching over 11 bases. CDR3 length: 16 amino acids. The germline gives CDR1 LGHNT, CDR2 FRNRAP. Trimming removed 5 bases from V and 0 bases from J; junction bases left unmatched: 3. The chain's CDR3 is CASGPSGRSSYNEQFF. Written as DNA, the CDR3 is TGTGCTAGTGGTCCTAGCGGGAGGAGCTCCTACAATGAGCAGTTCTTC.

This chain connects TRBV6-5 to TRBJ2-1; D ambiguous. This CDR3 comprises 12 residues. V lost 2 bases, J lost 15 bases, and 14 bases lay in between. The germline V gene encodes CDR1 MNHEY and CDR2 SVGAGI. CDR3 DNA sequence: TGTGCCAGCAGTTACAGAGGAGTGGAAGGGTTCTTC. Protein: CASSYRGVEGFF.

In this sample, this clonotype turned up a few times. This chain joins TRBV5-5 and TRBJ2-5; possible D gene TRBD1, 7 bases. This CDR3 contains 15 residues. Trimming pared 4 bases from V and 4 bases from J, leaving 17 bases between. The V gene's germline CDR1 is SGHKS and CDR2 YYEKEE (reference sequence). The CDR3 sequence: CASSLDRREAETQYF. The DNA of the CDR3 is TGTGCCAGCAGCCTGGACAGGAGGGAGGCAGAGACCCAGTACTTC.

The gene calls are TRBV29-1 and TRBJ2-1; D might be TRBD2 (6 bases). With 6 bases removed from V and 2 bases from J, the gap between germline ends came to 8 bases. The germline V gene has CDR1 SQVTM and CDR2 ANQGSEA. The length of the CDR3 is 12 residues. The CDR3 is CSVGGPYNEQFF. CDR3 coding DNA: TGCAGCGTGGGGGGACCCTACAATGAGCAGTTCTTC.

This chain links TRBV29-1 with TRBJ1-2; perhaps TRBD1 as D (5 bases). Germline V lookup: CDR1 SQVTM, CDR2 ANQGSEA. This CDR3 region has 14 residues. V was trimmed by 2 bases and J by 7 bases, leaving 17 bases between them. DNA of the CDR3: TGCAGCGTTGAAAAAAAAGACAGCTCCCCTGGCTACACCTTC. Translating it yields CSVEKKDSSPGYTF.

V gene TRBV20-1 combines with J gene TRBJ1-1, with D unclear. Germline-derived CDR1 and CDR2 are DFQATT and SNEGSKA (reference sequence). Trimming shortened V by 1 base and J by 1 base, and 7 bases separated the two germline ends. The CDR3 has 13 amino acids. Here the CDR3 DNA reads TGCAGTGCTAGAGTAGGCTGGAACACTGAAGCTTTCTTT. Its translation: CSARVGWNTEAFF.

The chain combines TRBV29-1 with TRBJ2-1; D remains ambiguous. Trimming left V 3 bases short and J 0 bases short, with 15 bases between. CDR1 is SQVTM, CDR2 ANQGSEA, per germline. The CDR3 consists of 16 residues. CDR3 amino acids: CSVERWVRSSYNEQFF. The CDR3 DNA sequence: TGCAGCGTTGAGAGGTGGGTTAGGAGCTCCTACAATGAGCAGTTCTTC.

This clonotype was recorded many times. The chain combines TRBV9 with TRBJ2-5; TRBD1 agrees at 9 bases. V was pared by 7 bases and J by 3 bases, with 4 bases of the junction left unmatched. The germline CDR1 and CDR2 sequences are SGDLS and YYNGEE. The CDR3 runs to 13 residues. The CDR3 here is CASARDREETQYF. The CDR3 coding sequence is TGTGCCAGCGCCCGGGACAGGGAAGAGACCCAGTACTTC.

This clonotype was observed at least ten times. The genes are TRBV29-1 and TRBJ1-1; D unclear. The V end lost 7 bases, the J end lost 5 bases, and 17 bases lay between the germline ends. Germline V gene sequence: CDR1 SQVTM, CDR2 ANQGSEA. The CDR3 loop spans 13 amino acids. The CDR3 loop is CSGEGSQWTEAFF. Written as DNA, the CDR3 is TGCAGCGGTGAGGGCAGCCAATGGACTGAAGCTTTCTTT.

This chain joins TRBV7-2 and TRBJ2-7; tentatively, D is TRBD1 (5 bases). In germline, CDR1 is SGHTA, CDR2 FQGNSA. V lost 0 bases, J lost 0 bases, and 12 bases lay in between. This CDR3 is built from 16 residues. CDR3 in amino acids: CASSLAPKGFSYEQYF. CDR3 DNA sequence: TGTGCCAGCAGCTTAGCCCCTAAGGGGTTCTCCTACGAGCAGTACTTC.

The J gene is TRBJ2-1, the V gene TRBV29-1, with no clear D. The CDR3 is 12 amino acids. Trimming took 4 bases from V and 6 from J, leaving 10 bases between them. Per germline, CDR1 SQVTM and CDR2 ANQGSEA. This chain's CDR3 is CSVVAITNEQFF. In nucleotides, the CDR3 is TGCAGCGTTGTTGCGATAACCAATGAGCAGTTCTTC.

This clonotype has a handful of counts. V and J are TRBV12-3 or TRBV12-4 and TRBJ2-1; TRBD2 agrees at 12 bases. V trimming: 6 bases; J trimming: 6 bases; junction bases outside the gene matches: 9. CDR3 length equals 16 residues. CDR3 sequence reads: CASSLTRGLAGNEQFF. The CDR3 DNA follows: TGTGCCAGCAGCCTAACCCGGGGACTAGCGGGCAATGAGCAGTTCTTC.

This clonotype was counted ten times or more. The chain carries TRBV20-1 and TRBJ2-3; D is possibly TRBD2 (6 bases). V lost 6 bases and J 0 bases, leaving 22 bases between the germline ends. The length of the CDR3 is 17 residues. The V gene's germline CDR1 is DFQATT and CDR2 SNEGSKA (reference sequence). The CDR3 here is CSAEDYPSRSSTDTQYF. CDR3 bases: TGCAGTGCCGAGGACTACCCATCTCGGTCTAGCACAGATACGCAGTATTTT.

This clonotype was counted a few times. This chain joins TRBV4-2 and TRBJ1-1; 7 nucleotides agree with TRBD1. The germline V gene has CDR1 LGHNA and CDR2 YNFKEQ. CDR3 length equals 16 residues. Losses at the gene ends were 0 bases for V and 1 base for J; bases not matched to a gene: 5. The CDR3 loop reads CASSQEGDRPNTEAFF. The CDR3 DNA follows: TGTGCCAGCAGCCAAGAGGGGGACAGACCGAACACTGAAGCTTTCTTT.

In this sample, this clonotype turned up a few times. V gene TRBV10-3 combines with J gene TRBJ1-2; D uncertain. V lost 1 base to trimming and J lost 4 bases, with 13 bases between them. CDR3 size: 15 residues. Germline V gives CDR1 ENHRY, CDR2 SYGVKD. The CDR3 bases are TGTGCCATCAGTGAGTTTTCGGGAGTGTCCTATGGCTACACCTTC. It yields the protein CAISEFSGVSYGYTF.

This chain connects TRBV24-1 to TRBJ2-1, with 8 bases aligning to TRBD2. This CDR3 spans 16 amino acids. V lost 2 bases, J lost 5 bases, and 7 bases stayed unmatched. Germline loops: CDR1 KGHDR, CDR2 SFDVKD. The CDR3 reads CATSDWGGRWHNEQFF. For the CDR3, the DNA is TGTGCCACCAGTGATTGGGGCGGGAGGTGGCACAATGAGCAGTTCTTC.

The chain uses TRBV5-6 and TRBJ2-1, with 10 bases lining up with TRBD2. Germline lookup yields CDR1 SGHDT and CDR2 YYEEEE. V was pared by 4 bases and J by 3 bases, with 7 bases of the junction left unmatched. CDR3 length equals 16 residues. CDR3 coding DNA: TGTGCCAGCAGCGCAGCTCTAGCGGGAGTCTACAATGAGCAGTTCTTC. It yields the protein CASSAALAGVYNEQFF. Combining the CDR3 with reference TRBV5-6 and TRBJ2-1 gives the whole variable domain DAGVTQSPTHLIKTRGQQVTLRCSPKSGHDTVSWYQQALGQGPQFIFQYYEEEERQRGNFPDRFSGHQFPNYSSELNVNALLLGDSALYLCASSAALAGVYNEQFFGPGTRLTVL.

This clonotype was counted a few times. One junction end does not reproduce the germline sequence, and a read error may be involved. The V and J genes are TRBV6-2 or TRBV6-3 and TRBJ2-7; weak D call: TRBD1 (5 bases). Germline CDR1 MNHEY, CDR2 SVGEGT. This CDR3 has 13 residues. CDR3 protein: CASTYAGTYEQYF. CDR3 bases: TGTGCCAGCACTTACGCAGGGACCTACGAGCAGTACTTC.